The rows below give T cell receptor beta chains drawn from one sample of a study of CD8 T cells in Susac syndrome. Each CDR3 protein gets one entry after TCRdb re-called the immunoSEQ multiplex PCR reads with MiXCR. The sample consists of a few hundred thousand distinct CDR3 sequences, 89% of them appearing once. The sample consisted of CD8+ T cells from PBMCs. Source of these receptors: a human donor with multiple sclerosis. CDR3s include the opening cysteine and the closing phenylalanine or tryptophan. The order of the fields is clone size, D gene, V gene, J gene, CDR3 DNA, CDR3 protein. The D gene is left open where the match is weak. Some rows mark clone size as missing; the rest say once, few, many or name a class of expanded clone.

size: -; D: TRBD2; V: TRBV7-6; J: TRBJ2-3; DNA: TGTGCCAGCAGCTCTAGCGGGGGCCTGGAAGATACGCAGTATTTT; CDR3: CASSSSGGLEDTQYF
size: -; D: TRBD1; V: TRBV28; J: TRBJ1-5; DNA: TGTGCCAGCAGTATGTACCCGGGACAGGGGCCCCAGCCCCAGCATTTT; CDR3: CASSMYPGQGPQPQHF
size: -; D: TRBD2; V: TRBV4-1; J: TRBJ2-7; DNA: TGCGCCAGCAGCCTTCGGGGGGGCAGCAACGAGCAGTACTTC; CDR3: CASSLRGGSNEQYF
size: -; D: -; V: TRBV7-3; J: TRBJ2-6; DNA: TGTGCCAGCAGCTTATTCGCCCGCTCCTCTGGGGCCAACGTCCTGACTTTC; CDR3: CASSLFARSSGANVLTF
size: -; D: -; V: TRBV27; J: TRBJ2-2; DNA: TGTGCCAGCAGTTTACCAGGGATCGGCACCGGGGAGCTGTTTTTT; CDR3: CASSLPGIGTGELFF
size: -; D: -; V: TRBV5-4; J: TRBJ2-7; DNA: TGTGCCAGCAGCATTCTAGGCGAACCCTACGAGCAGTACTTC; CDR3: CASSILGEPYEQYF
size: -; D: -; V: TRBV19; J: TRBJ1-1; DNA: TGTGCCAGTAGTACTTGGGCTGAAGCTTTCTTT; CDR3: CASSTWAEAFF
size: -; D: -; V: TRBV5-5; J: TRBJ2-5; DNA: TGTGCCAGCAGCCCCACCATTGGTGAAGAGACCCAGTACTTC; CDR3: CASSPTIGEETQYF
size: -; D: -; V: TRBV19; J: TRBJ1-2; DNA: TGTGCCAGTAGTATAGCCAGCTATGGCTACACCTTC; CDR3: CASSIASYGYTF
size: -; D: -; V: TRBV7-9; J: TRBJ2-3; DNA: TGTGCCAGCAGCTTACACCCTGGCGCAGATACGCAGTATTTT; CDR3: CASSLHPGADTQYF
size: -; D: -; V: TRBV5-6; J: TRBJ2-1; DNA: TGTGCCAGCAGCTTGGGGGTCCAGGGCCATGAGCAGTTCTTC; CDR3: CASSLGVQGHEQFF
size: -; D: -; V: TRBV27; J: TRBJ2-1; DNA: TGTGCCAGCAGTTTCCATCGGACAGTTTACAATGAGCAGTTCTTC; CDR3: CASSFHRTVYNEQFF
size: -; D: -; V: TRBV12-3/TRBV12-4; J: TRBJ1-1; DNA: TGTGCCAGCAGTCAAAGTGGGTCCTTGAACACTGAAGCTTTCTTT; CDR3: CASSQSGSLNTEAFF
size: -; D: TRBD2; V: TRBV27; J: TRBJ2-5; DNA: TGTGCCAGCAGTTTGGGGCGGGGGAGGGAGACCCAGTACTTC; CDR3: CASSLGRGRETQYF
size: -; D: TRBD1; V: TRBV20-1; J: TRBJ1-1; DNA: TGCAGTGCTAGAGATTTGGACAGGGGGTATGACACTGAAGCTTTCTTT; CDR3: CSARDLDRGYDTEAFF
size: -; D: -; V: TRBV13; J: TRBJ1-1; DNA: TGTGCCAGCAGGACCCAGGGCTACCCTGAAGCTTTCTTT; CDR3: CASRTQGYPEAFF
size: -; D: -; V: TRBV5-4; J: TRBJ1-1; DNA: TGTGCCAGCAGCTTCCGACTATCCGACACTGAAGCTTTCTTT; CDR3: CASSFRLSDTEAFF
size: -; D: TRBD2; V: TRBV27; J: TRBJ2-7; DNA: TGTGCCAGCAGCCTAGGGACTAGCGCCGCCTACGAGCAGTACTTC; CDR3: CASSLGTSAAYEQYF
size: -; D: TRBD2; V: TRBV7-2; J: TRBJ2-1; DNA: TGTGCCAGCAGCTTAGCCCCCCCTCTAGCGGGAGAGTACAATGAGCAGTTCTTC; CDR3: CASSLAPPLAGEYNEQFF
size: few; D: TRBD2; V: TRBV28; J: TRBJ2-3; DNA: TGTGCCAGCAGTTGGACGGGGGGGGGCACAGATACGCAGTATTTT; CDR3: CASSWTGGGTDTQYF
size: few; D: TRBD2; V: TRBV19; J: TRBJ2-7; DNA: TGTGCCAGTTCCGCGGGAGTATACGAGCAGTACTTC; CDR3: CASSAGVYEQYF
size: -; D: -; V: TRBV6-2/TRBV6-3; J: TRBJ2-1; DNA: TGTGCCAGCAGTTACTCTACCCTCCAGGGAGATGAGCAGTTCTTC; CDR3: CASSYSTLQGDEQFF
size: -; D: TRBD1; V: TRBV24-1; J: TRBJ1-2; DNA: TGTGCCACCAGTGATTCGGTACCGGGACAGGGGGAGGATGGCTACACCTTC; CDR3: CATSDSVPGQGEDGYTF
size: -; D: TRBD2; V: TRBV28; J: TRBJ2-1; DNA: TGTGCCAGCACTCTTGGGACTAGCCGACGCAATGAGCAGTTCTTC; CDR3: CASTLGTSRRNEQFF
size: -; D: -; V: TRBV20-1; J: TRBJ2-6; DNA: TGCAGTGCTAGGGGCGGGGGCTCAAGCTCTGGGGCCAACGTCCTGACTTTC; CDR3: CSARGGGSSSGANVLTF
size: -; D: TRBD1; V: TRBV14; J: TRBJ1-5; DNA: TGTGCCAGCAGCCAAGTCGAAGGGGGCAGCAATCAGCCCCAGCATTTT; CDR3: CASSQVEGGSNQPQHF
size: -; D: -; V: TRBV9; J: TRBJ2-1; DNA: TGTGCCAGCAGCGGCACAGGAGGGGATTACAATGAGCAGTTCTTC; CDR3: CASSGTGGDYNEQFF
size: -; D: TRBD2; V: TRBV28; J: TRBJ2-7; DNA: TGTGCCAGCAGTTTCCGGCTAGCGGGAGAAGAGCAGTACTTC; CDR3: CASSFRLAGEEQYF